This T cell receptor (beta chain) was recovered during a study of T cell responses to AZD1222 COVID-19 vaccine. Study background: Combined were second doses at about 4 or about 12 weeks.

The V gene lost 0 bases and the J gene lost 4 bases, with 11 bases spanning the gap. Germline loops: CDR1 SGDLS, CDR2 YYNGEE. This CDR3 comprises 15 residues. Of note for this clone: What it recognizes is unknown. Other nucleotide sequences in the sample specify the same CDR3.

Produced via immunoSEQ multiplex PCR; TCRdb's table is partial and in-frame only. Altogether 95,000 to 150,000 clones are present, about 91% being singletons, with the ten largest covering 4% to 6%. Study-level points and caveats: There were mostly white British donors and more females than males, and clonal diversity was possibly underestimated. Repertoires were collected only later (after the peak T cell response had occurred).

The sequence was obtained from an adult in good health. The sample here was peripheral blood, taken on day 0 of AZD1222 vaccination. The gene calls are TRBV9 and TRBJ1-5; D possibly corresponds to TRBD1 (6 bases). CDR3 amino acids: CASSVAGQLNQPQHF. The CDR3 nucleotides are TGTGCCAGCAGCGTAGCCGGACAGTTAAATCAGCCCCAGCATTTT.